These 21 T cell receptor beta chains were all obtained from the same sample, sequenced in a study of cytomegalovirus exposure and HLA in healthy donors. Vbeta (60) and Jbeta (13) primers were used in the PCR. Assay used: immunoSEQ multiplex PCR; TCRdb lists only in-frame clones, some missing. The sample holds around 110,000 clones, around 81% seen once. The sample comprised PBMCs. All receptors derive from a woman between 25 and 40 years old in good health and CMV-seronegative.

The chain recombines TRBV5-1 with TRBJ1-6, with TRBD1 identical over 10 bases. The V gene's germline CDR1 is SGHRS and CDR2 YFSETQ. The CDR3 length is 16 residues. V shed 4 bases and J 9 bases; nucleotides not matched to a gene: 10. The CDR3: CASSKTGTGVVSPLHF. The CDR3 DNA reads as TGCGCCAGCAGCAAAACCGGGACAGGGGTTGTTTCACCCCTCCACTTT.

This chain connects TRBV5-1 to TRBJ2-1; 11 bases agree with TRBD2. Germline V gene data show CDR1 as SGHRS and CDR2 as YFSETQ. The CDR3 runs 15 residues. Trimming at V came to 1 base and at J to 11 bases, leaving 8 bases not matched to a gene. CDR3 DNA: TGCGCCAGCAGCTTGAAGTTGACTAGCGGGGATCAGCAGTTCTTC. This sequence encodes CASSLKLTSGDQQFF.

This clone was counted once. The gene calls are TRBV5-1 and TRBJ2-1, with 7 bases matching TRBD2. This CDR3 has 16 residues. J was trimmed by 1 base and V by 0 bases; bases with no gene match: 4. Germline assignment: CDR1 SGHRS and CDR2 YFSETQ. CDR3 nucleotides: TGCGCCAGCAGCTTGGTAATGGGGGGGTCCTACAATGAGCAGTTCTTC. Its protein is CASSLVMGGSYNEQFF. Filled out from reference TRBV5-1 and TRBJ2-1, the complete variable domain reads KAGVTQTPRYLIKTRGQQVTLSCSPISGHRSVSWYQQTPGQGLQFLFEYFSETQRNKGNFPGRFSGRQFSNSRSEMNVSTLELGDSALYLCASSLVMGGSYNEQFFGPGTRLTVL.

The V and J genes are TRBV5-1 and TRBJ2-5; 9 nucleotides line up with TRBD1. V was pared by 4 bases and J by 5 bases, with 6 bases of the junction left unmatched. Per germline, CDR1 SGHRS and CDR2 YFSETQ. The CDR3 covers 14 residues. The CDR3 spells CASSLQGAGETQYF. The DNA of the CDR3 is TGCGCCAGCAGCCTACAGGGGGCTGGGGAGACCCAGTACTTC. Full variable domain (rest looked up from reference TRBV5-1 and TRBJ2-5): KAGVTQTPRYLIKTRGQQVTLSCSPISGHRSVSWYQQTPGQGLQFLFEYFSETQRNKGNFPGRFSGRQFSNSRSEMNVSTLELGDSALYLCASSLQGAGETQYFGPGTRLLVL.

The rearrangement joins TRBV27 to TRBJ2-7, with 7 nucleotides matching TRBD2. The length of the CDR3 is 15 residues. Germline V gene data show CDR1 as MNHEY and CDR2 as SMNVEV (reference sequence). After removal of 3 bases from V and 0 bases from J, the junction contained 5 bases not matched to a gene. In DNA form, the CDR3 reads TGTGCCAGCAGTTTTCTCGCGGGAGTCTCCTACGAGCAGTACTTC. Translation: CASSFLAGVSYEQYF.

The V gene is TRBV4-3, the J gene TRBJ1-2, with 7 bases lining up with TRBD1. In germline, CDR1 is LGHNA, CDR2 YSLEER. Losses at the gene ends were 1 base for V and 2 bases for J; bases not matched to a gene: 10. This CDR3 is built from 17 residues. CDR3 bases: TGCGCCAGCAGCCAAGTGGGACAGACAGGGTTCAACTATGGCTACACCTTC. The encoded protein is CASSQVGQTGFNYGYTF.

This clone was detected a few times. The J gene is TRBJ1-5, the V gene TRBV6-1; a weak D match, TRBD1 (6 bases). This CDR3 spans 12 amino acids. V was pared by 10 bases and J by 6 bases, with 13 bases between. Germline V gene sequence: CDR1 MNHNS, CDR2 SASEGT. The CDR3 spells CATHRVGQPQHF. For the CDR3, the DNA is TGTGCCACCCACAGGGTCGGTCAGCCCCAGCATTTT.

The chain's CDR3 is CASSPSGSPYTYEQYF. CDR3 in DNA: TGTGCCAGTAGTCCGAGCGGGAGCCCTTATACCTACGAGCAGTACTTC. The chain links TRBV19 to TRBJ2-7; 8 bases are shared with TRBD2. After removal of 5 bases from V and 2 bases from J, the junction contained 11 bases not matched to a gene. CDR1 and CDR2 (germline): LNHDA, SQIVND (reference sequence). The CDR3 is 16 amino acids.

CDR3 residues: CASSLQAQETQYF. The DNA of the CDR3 is TGTGCCAGCAGCTTACAGGCCCAAGAGACCCAGTACTTC. This chain connects TRBV11-2 to TRBJ2-5; no firm D call. The CDR3 spans 13 residues. Per germline, CDR1 SGHAT and CDR2 FQNNGV. The V end was cut by 2 bases, the J end by 1 base, with 5 bases between.

This rearrangement joins TRBV19 to TRBJ1-4; TRBD1 aligns across 8 bases. Germline V lookup: CDR1 LNHDA, CDR2 SQIVND (reference sequence). The CDR3 contains 17 residues. The V gene end was trimmed by 6 bases and the J gene end by 6 bases; junction bases not matched to a gene: 15. CDR3 loop: CASRGDRTTGGYEKLFF. CDR3 DNA: TGTGCCAGTAGGGGGGACAGGACAACCGGAGGTTATGAAAAACTGTTTTTT.

The chain uses TRBV7-8 and TRBJ2-3; 10 bases agree with TRBD1. The V segment lost 4 bases and the J segment 5 bases; nucleotides outside the gene matches: 6. The CDR3 covers 15 residues. Germline loops: CDR1 SGHVS, CDR2 FQNEAQ. The CDR3 DNA reads as TGTGCCAGCAGCTCAGCCGGGACAGGGGTAGATACGCAGTATTTT. Protein: CASSSAGTGVDTQYF.

V is TRBV18 and J is TRBJ2-2; a possible D gene is TRBD1 (5 bases). CDR1 and CDR2 (germline): KGHSH, LQKENI. V lost 1 base and J lost 6, with 18 bases in between. This CDR3 region has 17 residues. CDR3 DNA: TGTGCCAGCTCACCACGCTCCCGGGCAGGGTTGGCCGGGGAGCTGTTTTTT. Encoded protein: CASSPRSRAGLAGELFF.

V gene TRBV28 combines with J gene TRBJ2-5, with TRBD1 matching 11 bases. The J call may be incorrect, as the DNA end agrees better with TRBJ2-7. CDR3 size: 16 residues. CDR1 and CDR2 from the germline V gene are MDHEN and SYDVKM. CDR3 DNA sequence: TGTGCCAGCATTTCTGCCGGGACAGGGGGATACTACGAGCAGTACTTC. This codes for CASISAGTGGYYEQYF.

The V call is TRBV7-8, the J call TRBJ2-7, with 7 bases lining up with TRBD2. This CDR3 region has 15 residues. Germline CDR1 reads SGHVS; CDR2 reads FQNEAQ. V dropped 2 bases and J dropped 2; count of bases not matched to a gene: 6. In DNA form, the CDR3 reads TGTGCCAGCAGCTTAAGATCGGGGACTACCTACGAGCAGTACTTC. Translating gives CASSLRSGTTYEQYF.

J is TRBJ2-7 and V is TRBV7-9, with 12 bases aligning to TRBD2. Germline V gene sequence: CDR1 SEHNR, CDR2 FQNEAQ (reference sequence). V lost 3 bases and J lost 6; bases outside the gene matches: 9. This CDR3 region has 16 residues. In DNA, the CDR3 is TGTGCCAGCAGCTTCCCACTAGCGGGGGGAATCAGCGAGCAGTACTTC. Translating gives CASSFPLAGGISEQYF.

The V gene is TRBV19, the J gene TRBJ2-5, with D possibly matching TRBD2 (6 bases). The CDR3 is 16 amino acids. The germline gives CDR1 LNHDA, CDR2 SQIVND (reference sequence). Trimming shortened V by 4 bases and J by 0 bases, and 15 bases separated the two germline ends. The CDR3 sequence is CASSNRVADYQETQYF. DNA for the CDR3: TGTGCCAGTAGTAACCGGGTAGCGGACTACCAAGAGACCCAGTACTTC.

The rearrangement links TRBV28 to TRBJ2-2; tentative D call: TRBD2 (7 bases). V was shortened by 5 bases and J by 1 base, with 17 bases between the two germline ends. Germline CDR1 is MDHEN and CDR2 is SYDVKM. The CDR3 loop spans 17 amino acids. CDR3 nucleotides: TGTGCCAGCAGTACAACTGGGGGGGCCTTGAACACCGGGGAGCTGTTTTTT. Protein: CASSTTGGALNTGELFF.

The chain carries TRBV7-3 and TRBJ2-6; tentatively, D is TRBD1 (6 bases). Germline V gene sequence: CDR1 SGHTA, CDR2 FQGTGA. CDR3 size: 15 residues. Trimming shortened V by 2 bases and J by 7 bases, and 12 bases separated the two germline ends. This chain's CDR3 is CASSLGGFGANVLTF. The DNA of the CDR3 is TGTGCCAGCAGCTTAGGGGGCTTTGGAGCCAACGTCCTGACTTTC.

This chain joins TRBV30 and TRBJ2-3; perhaps TRBD2 as D (6 bases). The CDR3 spans 15 residues. The germline CDR1 and CDR2 sequences are GTSNPN and SVGIG (reference sequence). The V and J ends lost 2 bases and 4 bases respectively, with 16 bases between them. Written as DNA, the CDR3 is TGTGCCTGGAGTTCCCCCACGTGGAGGGCAGATACGCAGTATTTT. Encoded protein: CAWSSPTWRADTQYF.

This rearrangement joins TRBV7-2 to TRBJ2-7, with 10 bases identical to TRBD2. Germline V CDR1 and CDR2: SGHTA, FQGNSA. The V gene end was trimmed by 5 bases and the J gene end by 3 bases; junction bases not matched to a gene: 4. This CDR3 region has 14 residues. The CDR3 loop reads CASSPVAGGYEQYF. CDR3 in DNA: TGTGCCAGCAGCCCCGTAGCGGGAGGCTACGAGCAGTACTTC. Full variable domain (remainder filled in from reference TRBV7-2 and TRBJ2-7): GAGVSQSPSNKVTEKGKDVELRCDPISGHTALYWYRQSLGQGLEFLIYFQGNSAPDKSGLPSDRFSAERTGGSVSTLTIQRTQQEDSAVYLCASSPVAGGYEQYFGPGTRLTVT.

There are many counts of this clone. This chain uses TRBV6-1 with TRBJ2-7; D is perhaps TRBD2 (6 bases). CDR3 size: 16 residues. The germline V and J ends were trimmed by 3 bases and 0 bases, with 15 bases remaining between them. CDR1 and CDR2 from the germline V gene are MNHNS and SASEGT. CDR3 in DNA: TGTGCCAGCAGTGATATAGGAGGGGAGAGCTCCTACGAGCAGTACTTC. Amino acid sequence: CASSDIGGESSYEQYF.